This T cell receptor beta chain was captured in a study of STAT5B mutations in CD4+ large granular lymphocyte leukemia. Study-level results: Without putative leukemic clones, patient CD4-sorted repertoires remained more clonal than healthy CD4+ repertoires.

Repertoires were generated with immunoSEQ multiplex PCR, while TCRdb's copy carries only in-frame clones and drops some. The table shows roughly 36,000 clones, with 69% occurring only once. Details on this clone: Its target is not known.

The CDR3 has 13 residues. V trimming: 5 bases; J trimming: 7 bases; junction bases outside the gene matches: 6. Looked up from germline, CDR1 is SGHTA and CDR2 is FQGNSA. V gene TRBV7-2 combines with J gene TRBJ1-1, with 8 bases fitting TRBD1. This receptor was identified in a human donor in good health. Sequenced material: CD4+ T cells from blood buffy coats. CDR3 bases: TGTGCCAGCAGCGGACAGGGCGTGTATGAAGCTTTCTTT. Translation: CASSGQGVYEAFF.